A selection of T cell receptor beta chains follows, all from one sample in a study of T cell repertoires in cytomegalovirus infection. TCRdb re-analysed the reads in MiXCR, keeping a single row per CDR3 protein. The data hold about 340,000 distinct CDR3 sequences, with approximately 32% observed a single time. For these TCRs, the target antigens are not known. The material sequenced was cultured PBMCs, taken from culture after CMV antigen stimulation. The receptors here all came from a human donor in good health (CMV status not recorded). Some clones in this sample may be carry-over from other donors' samples. Each CDR3 is given with its conserved first and last residue. The D gene is left open where the match is weak. Rows give clone size only sometimes, using once, few, many, or a class for an expanded clone.

.,.,TRBV12-3/TRBV12-4,TRBJ1-2,CASSLSDYGYTF,TGTGCCAGCAGTTTAAGCGATTATGGCTACACCTTC
.,.,TRBV5-1,TRBJ1-5,CASSLVGGQPQHF,TGCGCCAGCAGCTTGGTTGGGGGACAGCCCCAGCATTTT
.,.,TRBV5-6,TRBJ2-7,CASSFSTEDEQYF,TGTGCCAGCAGCTTCTCGACAGAGGACGAGCAGTACTTC
.,TRBD2,TRBV20-1,TRBJ2-1,CSARGRGTYNEQFF,TGCAGTGCTAGGGGGCGGGGGACCTACAATGAGCAGTTCTTC
.,.,TRBV6-5,TRBJ1-1,CASSYSNAANTEAFF,TGTGCCAGCAGTTACTCGAATGCAGCGAACACTGAAGCTTTCTTT
few,TRBD1,TRBV29-1,TRBJ1-1,CSGSRQGSEAFF,TGCAGCGGTAGCCGACAGGGGTCTGAAGCTTTCTTT
.,.,TRBV12-3/TRBV12-4,TRBJ1-1,CASGDKNTEAFF,TGTGCCAGCGGAGATAAGAACACTGAAGCTTTCTTT
.,.,TRBV14,TRBJ2-1,CASSFQGGEQFF,TGTGCCAGCAGCTTCCAGGGCGGTGAGCAGTTCTTC
once,.,TRBV6-5,TRBJ2-3,CASSSRDSTDTQYF,TGTGCCAGCAGTTCCAGGGATAGCACAGATACGCAGTATTTT
.,.,TRBV2,TRBJ1-6,CASSEGDSPLHF,TGTGCCAGCAGTGAAGGGGATTCACCCCTCCACTTT
many,.,TRBV4-1,TRBJ1-1,CASSQDWTVNTEAFF,TGCGCCAGCAGCCAAGATTGGACTGTGAACACTGAAGCTTTCTTT
.,.,TRBV10-3,TRBJ2-3,CAIRGTYTDTQYF,TGTGCCATCAGGGGAACATACACAGATACGCAGTATTTT
few,.,TRBV28,TRBJ2-7,CASNDLGGYEQYF,TGTGCCAGCAACGATTTGGGGGGCTACGAGCAGTACTTC
few,TRBD2,TRBV20-1,TRBJ2-1,CSAIGLAAGNEQFF,TGCAGTGCTATTGGACTAGCGGCAGGGAATGAGCAGTTCTTC
.,.,TRBV7-9,TRBJ2-3,CASSSPGGTTDTQYF,TGTGCCAGCAGCTCGCCTGGCGGGACCACAGATACGCAGTATTTT
.,.,TRBV15,TRBJ2-5,CATSREGRTQETQYF,TGTGCCACCAGCAGGGAGGGACGGACGCAAGAGACCCAGTACTTC
few,.,TRBV12-3/TRBV12-4,TRBJ2-3,CASSPSPGGDTQYF,TGTGCCAGCAGTCCATCCCCGGGCGGGGATACGCAGTATTTT
.,.,TRBV2,TRBJ1-1,CASRGIGQKDTEAFF,TGTGCCAGCAGAGGCATTGGACAGAAGGACACTGAAGCTTTCTTT
.,.,TRBV20-1,TRBJ2-5,CSASREGGPWETQYF,TGCAGTGCCTCACGCGAGGGAGGACCTTGGGAGACCCAGTACTTC
.,.,TRBV7-9,TRBJ1-2,CASSLESPLSFYTF,TGTGCCAGCAGCTTAGAGTCACCGTTATCCTTCTACACCTTC
few,TRBD2,TRBV7-9,TRBJ2-7,CAASRREGPFYEQYF,TGTGCCGCCTCAAGGCGGGAGGGACCTTTCTACGAGCAGTACTTC
.,.,TRBV19,TRBJ2-6,CASSIQSSSGANVLTF,TGTGCCAGTAGTATCCAGTCCTCCTCTGGGGCCAACGTCCTGACTTTC
few,TRBD2,TRBV28,TRBJ2-7,CASARAGGGTYEQYF,TGTGCCAGCGCAAGAGCGGGAGGGGGTACCTACGAGCAGTACTTC
.,.,TRBV5-1,TRBJ2-3,CASSLSGTAPGDTQYF,TGCGCCAGCAGCTTGAGTGGAACAGCCCCAGGAGATACGCAGTATTTT
.,TRBD2,TRBV7-2,TRBJ2-7,CASSFTGLAAYEQYF,TGTGCCAGCAGCTTTACGGGACTAGCGGCCTACGAGCAGTACTTC
few,TRBD2,TRBV7-6,TRBJ2-2,CASSLVASGGTGELFF,TGTGCCAGCAGCTTAGTGGCTAGCGGGGGCACCGGGGAGCTGTTTTTT
.,TRBD1,TRBV7-9,TRBJ1-3,CASSPKTGRGSGNTIYF,TGTGCCAGCAGCCCCAAGACAGGGAGAGGCTCTGGAAACACCATATATTTT
.,TRBD2,TRBV9,TRBJ2-1,CASSIIPSGRSWEQFF,TGTGCCAGCAGTATCATACCCAGCGGGAGATCGTGGGAGCAGTTCTTC
many,.,TRBV7-2,TRBJ2-4,CASPGGGAKNIQYF,TGTGCCAGCCCAGGGGGAGGGGCCAAAAACATTCAGTACTTC
few,.,TRBV7-2,TRBJ1-3,CASSLARTVGNTIYF,TGTGCCAGCAGCTTAGCCAGGACAGTCGGAAACACCATATATTTT
many,.,TRBV20-1,TRBJ2-7,CSARSQGTYEQYF,TGCAGTGCTAGGAGCCAGGGGACCTACGAGCAGTACTTC
few,TRBD1,TRBV6-2/TRBV6-3,TRBJ1-1,CASRAYRGNTEAFF,TGTGCCAGCAGAGCCTACAGGGGGAACACTGAAGCTTTCTTT
many,.,TRBV7-8,TRBJ2-3,CASSLAWGATDTQYF,TGTGCCAGCAGCTTAGCGTGGGGGGCCACAGATACGCAGTATTTT
many,.,TRBV5-1,TRBJ2-1,CASSLGGANNEQFF,TGCGCCAGCAGCTTAGGGGGGGCCAACAATGAGCAGTTCTTC
.,TRBD1,TRBV6-6,TRBJ1-5,CASSYPRGTGGQPQHF,TGTGCCAGCAGTTACCCCCGCGGGACAGGGGGTCAGCCCCAGCATTTT
few,TRBD1,TRBV4-1,TRBJ1-1,CASSGTGGENTEAFF,TGCGCCAGCAGTGGGACAGGAGGGGAAAACACTGAAGCTTTCTTT
.,TRBD2,TRBV4-2,TRBJ2-1,CASSPGLADNEQFF,TGTGCCAGCAGTCCGGGACTAGCGGACAATGAGCAGTTCTTC
few,TRBD2,TRBV6-5,TRBJ2-7,CASSYSVLAGDEQYF,TGTGCCAGCAGTTACTCGGTCCTAGCGGGAGACGAGCAGTACTTC
.,TRBD1,TRBV2,TRBJ2-3,CASSDQRTGNTDTQYF,TGTGCCAGCAGCGATCAACGGACAGGGAACACAGATACGCAGTATTTT